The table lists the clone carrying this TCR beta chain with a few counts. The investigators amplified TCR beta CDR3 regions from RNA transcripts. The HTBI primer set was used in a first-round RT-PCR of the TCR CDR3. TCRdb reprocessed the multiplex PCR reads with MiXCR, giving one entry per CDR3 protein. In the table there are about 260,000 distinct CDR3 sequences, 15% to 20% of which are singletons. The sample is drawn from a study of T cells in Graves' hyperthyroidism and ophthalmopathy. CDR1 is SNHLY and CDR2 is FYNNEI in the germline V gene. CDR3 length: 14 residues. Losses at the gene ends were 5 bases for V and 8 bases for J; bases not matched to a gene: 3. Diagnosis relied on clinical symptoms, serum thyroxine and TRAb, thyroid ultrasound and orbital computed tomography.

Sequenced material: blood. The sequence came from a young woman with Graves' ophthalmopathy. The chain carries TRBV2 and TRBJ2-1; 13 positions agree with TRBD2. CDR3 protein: CASSQTSGRYEQFF. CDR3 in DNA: TGTGCCAGCAGTCAGACTAGCGGGAGGTATGAGCAGTTCTTC.